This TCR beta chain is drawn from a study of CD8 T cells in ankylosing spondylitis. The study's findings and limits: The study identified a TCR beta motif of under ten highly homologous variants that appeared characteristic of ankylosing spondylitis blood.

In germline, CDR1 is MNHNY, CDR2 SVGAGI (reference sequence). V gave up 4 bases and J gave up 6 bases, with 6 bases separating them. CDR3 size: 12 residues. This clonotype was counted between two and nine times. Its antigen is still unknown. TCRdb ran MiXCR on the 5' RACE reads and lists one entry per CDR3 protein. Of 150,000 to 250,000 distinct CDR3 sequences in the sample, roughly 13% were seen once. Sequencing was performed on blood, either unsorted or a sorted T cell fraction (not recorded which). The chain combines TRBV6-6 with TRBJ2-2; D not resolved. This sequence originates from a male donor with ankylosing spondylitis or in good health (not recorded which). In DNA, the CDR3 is TGTGCCAGCAGTTTAACCTCCGGGGAGCTGTTTTTT. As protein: CASSLTSGELFF.